This TCR beta chain was sequenced for a study of blood T cell repertoires in COVID-19 (TCRdb year 2020). With regard to the full study: The collaborator samples originated in the United States, Italy and Spain and spanned the acute and convalescent phases of COVID-19. The material from the prospective study consisted of cDNA or gDNA derived from T cells, B-cell-depleted T cells, or PBMCs. Where available, HLA class I and class II types were taken from metadata supplied by the sample provider and were not determined by assay-based typing. The dataset comprised deeply sampled blood TCRbeta repertoires from subjects exposed to, actively infected with, or recovered from COVID-19. The repertoires were made available in a free public database intended to serve as a resource for research on the immune response to SARS-CoV-2. The samples were drawn from two sources: the first 160 participants of the ongoing ImmuneRACE study, and 1,254 subjects contributed by 6 global collaborators. A de-identified subject ID, COVID-19 status, age in years and sex were almost always included in the sample metadata. The paper's findings and limits, for the study overall: Clinical and demographic metadata were provided uncurated, with the amount varying by source and participant.

The immunoSEQ Assay, a bias-controlled multiplex PCR, was used to amplify TCRbeta CDR3 regions from genomic DNA. The authors' pipeline ran thus. Nucleated cell counts per sample were estimated from amplification of reference gene primers within the assay. To quantify the absolute abundance of each unique TCRbeta CDR3 rearrangement, sequence reads were collapsed and filtered. For each sample, productive Simpson clonality was calculated as the square root of Simpson's diversity index across productive rearrangements. Sourced from immuneACCESS, this table was stored by TCRdb with only in-frame sequences that have V and J called. A share of the clones is absent; for the studies checked, an unresolved V gene accounts for under half, and the remainder has no known explanation. Clone size and the V and J calls come from that table; the DNA yielded D and trimming. The table for this sample lists about 270,000 clones; 65% to 90% of them were counted only once. Of the sample, around 3.2% is held by the ten largest clones.

Each collaborating institution followed its own protocols to collect whole blood in K2EDTA tubes. For TCRbeta analysis, collaborator samples were shipped as frozen whole blood, as isolated PBMCs, or as DNA extracted from either sample type. The germline V gene (reference sequence) specifies PRHDT as CDR1 and FYEKMQ as CDR2. From cysteine to phenylalanine, the CDR3 is 16 amino acids long. Only the CDR3 DNA stays, 48 bases, in frame from base 1. V ends up 6 bases short and J 3 bases short, with an unmatched junction base count of 12. About this clone: The antigen it recognizes is unknown. The record has no base qualities; no much larger clone is one base away.

This sequence uses TRBV13 and TRBJ1-1, with 8 bases matching TRBD1. This receptor was taken from a woman in her sixties or seventies with active or convalescent COVID-19. Sequencing input: peripheral blood. The CDR3 region has the sequence CASSPPGQGADTEAFF. The nucleotides are TGTGCCAGCAGTCCCCCCGGACAGGGAGCCGACACTGAAGCTTTCTTT.